The entry below describes one T cell receptor (beta chain). Its antigen remains unknown. Sequencing ends 3 residues short of the CDR3 end; the germline J gene provides the rest. TCRdb keeps only in-frame clones here, not all; method: immunoSEQ multiplex PCR. The sample data list 25,000 to 35,000 clones. This sample stems from a study of Tregs in tolerant kidney transplant recipients. In the study overall: Recipients received nonmyeloablative bone marrow transplants from related graft donors, with transient mixed chimerism. General observations from the study: Expanding Tregs on activated donor B cells appeared to best identify donor-specific TCRbeta clones.

CDR1 and CDR2 (germline): SGHDT, YYEEEE. V was shortened by 4 bases and J by 0 bases, with 10 bases between the two germline ends. The CDR3 is 14 amino acids. CD4+CD25+CD127- Tregs, CD4+CD25- non-Tregs, CD4 and CD8 cells were sorted. Here the sequenced sample was CD8+ T cells from blood, taken before the transplant. The sequence was obtained from a human donor who received a combined kidney and bone marrow transplant. The gene calls are TRBV5-6 and TRBJ2-5; perhaps TRBD1 as D (5 bases). The CDR3 protein is CASSHPGNQETQYF. The sequenced CDR3 bases are TGTGCCAGCAGCCACCCAGGGAACCAAGAGACC.